This T cell receptor beta chain was observed in a study of cytomegalovirus exposure and HLA in healthy donors. Study-wide background: An earlier analysis identified under 130 million unique TCR beta sequences in about 179 million T cells. A data release that came early held 75 million to 85 million unique TCRs from HLA-typed donors.

Germline lookup yields CDR1 MNHEY and CDR2 SVGAGI. V lost 6 bases and J 8 bases, leaving 11 bases between the germline ends. The CDR3 length is 12 residues. This clone was detected once. The PCR had 60 Vbeta and 13 Jbeta primers. TCRdb keeps only in-frame clones here, not all; method: immunoSEQ multiplex PCR. The sample yields about 200,000 clones, approximately 80% seen once. V usage is TRBV6-5 and J usage is TRBJ2-1, with D perhaps TRBD2 (5 bases). The clonotype was recovered from a woman in her thirties in good health and CMV-seronegative. Sequenced material: PBMCs. The CDR3 DNA reads as TGTGCCAGCAGAGAGACTAATCATGAGCAGTTCTTC. Its protein is CASRETNHEQFF.